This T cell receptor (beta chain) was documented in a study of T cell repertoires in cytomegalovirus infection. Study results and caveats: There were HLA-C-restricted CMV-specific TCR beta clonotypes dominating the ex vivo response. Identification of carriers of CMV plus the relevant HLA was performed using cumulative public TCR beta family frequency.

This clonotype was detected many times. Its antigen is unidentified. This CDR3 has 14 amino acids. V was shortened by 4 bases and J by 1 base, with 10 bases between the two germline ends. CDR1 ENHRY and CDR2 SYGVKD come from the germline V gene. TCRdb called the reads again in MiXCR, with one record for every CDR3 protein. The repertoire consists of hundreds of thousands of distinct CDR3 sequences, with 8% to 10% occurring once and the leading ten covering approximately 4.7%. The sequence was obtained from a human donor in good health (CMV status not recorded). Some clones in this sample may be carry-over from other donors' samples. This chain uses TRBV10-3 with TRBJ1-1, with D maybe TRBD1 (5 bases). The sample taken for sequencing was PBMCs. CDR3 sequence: CAISVDSSNTEAFF. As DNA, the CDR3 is TGTGCCATCAGTGTCGACAGCTCGAACACTGAAGCTTTCTTT.